Shown below are 27 T cell receptor beta chains from a single sample sequenced in a study of identical twins. One entry per CDR3 protein, called by TCRdb with MiXCR from the 5' RACE reads. This sample carries 510,000 or so distinct CDR3 sequences, approximately 14% of them seen once, and the ten largest clones take roughly 0.46%. This same sample was also part of a study on yellow fever vaccine responses in identical twins.

The sample consisted of CD4+ T cells sorted from blood. Every receptor here comes from a woman younger than 30 in good health.

This clonotype appeared a few times. The chain links TRBV18 to TRBJ2-2, with D hard to call. V dropped 0 bases and J dropped 9 bases, with 5 bases sitting between them. Germline CDR1 reads KGHSH; CDR2 reads LQKENI. CDR3 size: 12 residues. The CDR3 is CASSPPGRELFF. Written as DNA, the CDR3 is TGTGCCAGCTCACCACCGGGGAGGGAGCTGTTTTTT.

At least ten counts were recorded for this clonotype. The chain couples TRBV12-3 or TRBV12-4 to TRBJ2-4; 7 positions match TRBD1. Losses at the gene ends were 6 bases for V and 5 bases for J; bases not matched to a gene: 7. The CDR3 covers 14 residues. The CDR3 here is CASSPTTGENIQYF. CDR3 sequence (DNA): TGTGCCAGCAGCCCCACCACAGGGGAAAACATTCAGTACTTC.

Only a few counts were recorded for this clonotype. V usage is TRBV5-1 and J usage is TRBJ1-2; 7 bases align to TRBD1. The CDR3 totals 15 residues. In germline, CDR1 is SGHRS, CDR2 YFSETQ. Germline trimming cut 4 bases from V and 8 bases from J; bases unmatched to any gene: 14. CDR3 coding DNA: TGCGCCAGCAGCCCCAATCTGGACAGGCCGGGGGGCTACACCTTC. It translates to CASSPNLDRPGGYTF.

This sequence joins TRBV10-3 and TRBJ2-5; D gene unclear. The V gene's germline CDR1 is ENHRY and CDR2 SYGVKD. V lost 7 bases and J 5 bases, leaving 14 bases between the germline ends. The CDR3 loop spans 13 amino acids. The CDR3 protein is CAITPDKLETQYF. DNA for the CDR3: TGTGCCATCACTCCTGATAAACTTGAGACCCAGTACTTC.

This clonotype was recorded at least ten times. This chain links TRBV7-3 with TRBJ2-1; 14 bases are shared with TRBD2. The V gene end was trimmed by 2 bases and the J gene end by 9 bases; junction bases not matched to a gene: 3. This CDR3 has 15 amino acids. CDR1 SGHTA and CDR2 FQGTGA come from the germline V gene. As DNA, the CDR3 is TGTGCCAGCAGCTTAGGGACTAGCGGGAGTAGTGAGCAGTTCTTC. This translates into CASSLGTSGSSEQFF.

The CDR3 DNA sequence: TGCGCCAGCAGCTTGGCGTATGGAGGGACCTACGAGCAGTACTTC. Protein sequence: CASSLAYGGTYEQYF. The chain links TRBV5-1 to TRBJ2-7, with D possibly TRBD2 on 6 matching bases. Trimming stripped 0 bases from V and 2 bases from J, with 12 bases between. This CDR3 has 15 residues. Germline CDR1 SGHRS, CDR2 YFSETQ.

This chain links TRBV27 with TRBJ2-5, with 8 bases aligning to TRBD1. The CDR3 has 14 amino acids. Trimming removed 5 bases from V and 4 bases from J; junction bases left unmatched: 6. The germline gives CDR1 MNHEY, CDR2 SMNVEV (reference sequence). CDR3 loop: CASSPFGQGETQYF. CDR3 DNA sequence: TGTGCCAGCAGTCCCTTCGGACAGGGAGAGACCCAGTACTTC.

This clonotype has only a few counts. V is TRBV11-2 and J is TRBJ2-1; D perhaps matches TRBD1 (5 bases). This CDR3 contains 18 residues. The V gene lost 2 bases and the J gene lost 5 bases, with 22 bases spanning the gap. CDR1 is SGHAT and CDR2 is FQNNGV in the germline V gene. The CDR3 reads CASSLFDSRFTPDNEQFF. For the CDR3, the DNA is TGTGCCAGCAGCTTATTTGACAGCCGATTCACCCCGGACAATGAGCAGTTCTTC. The variable domain in full, completed from reference TRBV11-2 and TRBJ2-1, reads EAGVAQSPRYKIIEKRQSVAFWCNPISGHATLYWYQQILGQGPKLLIQFQNNGVVDDSQLPKDRFSAERLKGVDSTLKIQPAKLEDSAVYLCASSLFDSRFTPDNEQFFGPGTRLTVL.

The chain links TRBV6-1 to TRBJ2-7; D is unclear. Trimming cost V 5 bases and J 2 bases, with 16 bases left between them. This CDR3 contains 15 residues. Germline V gene data show CDR1 as MNHNS and CDR2 as SASEGT. The CDR3 loop is CASSRPLQATYEQYF. CDR3 nucleotides: TGTGCCAGCAGTCGACCGTTGCAGGCCACCTACGAGCAGTACTTC.

This clonotype was observed a handful of times. The CDR3 is CASSYQGKSYGYTF. In DNA form, the CDR3 reads TGTGCCAGCAGTTACCAGGGAAAGAGCTATGGCTACACCTTC. J is TRBJ1-2 and V is TRBV6-5, with TRBD1 as a possible D gene (5 bases). The CDR3 is 14 residues long. Between the trimmed V and J ends, which lost 2 bases and 4 bases, there was a span of 11 bases. Germline loops: CDR1 MNHEY, CDR2 SVGAGI.

Only a few counts were recorded for this clonotype. The chain is built from TRBV7-7 and TRBJ2-1; D is perhaps TRBD2 (6 bases). Trimming shortened V by 5 bases and J by 9 bases, and 14 bases separated the two germline ends. The CDR3 is 13 residues long. Germline lookup yields CDR1 SSHAT and CDR2 FNYEAQ (reference sequence). Here the CDR3 reads CASSNTMGGEQFF. CDR3 DNA: TGTGCCAGCAGCAACACCATGGGGGGTGAGCAGTTCTTC.

The chain has TRBV7-9 and TRBJ2-7; D might be TRBD2 (6 bases). V was shortened by 5 bases and J by 2 bases, with 10 bases between the two germline ends. The CDR3 runs 13 residues. Per germline, CDR1 SEHNR and CDR2 FQNEAQ (reference sequence). The CDR3 protein is CASSQPGAYEQYF. Written as DNA, the CDR3 is TGTGCCAGCAGCCAACCGGGGGCCTACGAGCAGTACTTC.

The rearrangement joins TRBV24-1 to TRBJ2-1; D is perhaps TRBD2 (5 bases). CDR3 size: 17 residues. In germline, CDR1 is KGHDR, CDR2 SFDVKD. V was pared by 3 bases and J by 0 bases, with 14 bases between. The CDR3 sequence: CATSDPGVKSSYNEQFF. Here the CDR3 DNA reads TGTGCCACCAGTGATCCCGGGGTCAAGAGCTCCTACAATGAGCAGTTCTTC.

The rearrangement joins TRBV7-2 to TRBJ2-1, with 7 bases identical to TRBD1. V lost 4 bases and J lost 6; bases outside the gene matches: 3. This CDR3 comprises 13 residues. The germline V gene encodes CDR1 SGHTA and CDR2 FQGNSA. The CDR3, as DNA: TGTGCCAGCAGCTCACAGGGGTTCAATGAGCAGTTCTTC. As protein: CASSSQGFNEQFF.

This sequence joins TRBV24-1 and TRBJ2-1, with 10 nucleotides matching TRBD2. The germline V gene has CDR1 KGHDR and CDR2 SFDVKD. V was clipped by 4 bases and J by 1 base; unmatched bases: 6. This CDR3 region has 17 residues. The CDR3: CATSEASSGGSYNEQFF. As DNA, the CDR3 is TGTGCCACCAGTGAGGCCTCTAGCGGGGGATCCTACAATGAGCAGTTCTTC.

The chain has TRBV9 and TRBJ2-3; no definite D call. V dropped 0 bases and J dropped 5 bases, with 4 bases sitting between them. In germline, CDR1 is SGDLS, CDR2 YYNGEE. The CDR3 has 12 residues. CDR3 bases: TGTGCCAGCAGCGTAGCCCAAGATACGCAGTATTTT. Translated: CASSVAQDTQYF.

The rearrangement joins TRBV6-1 to TRBJ2-1; D is unresolved. The CDR3 has 13 amino acids. Germline CDR1 is MNHNS and CDR2 is SASEGT. The V gene lost 7 bases and the J gene lost 10 bases, with 17 bases spanning the gap. CDR3 coding DNA: TGTGCCAGCAACACCGGTTGGGTCAGGGAGCAGTTCTTC. Residues: CASNTGWVREQFF.

The CDR3 protein is CASSPTGAYYNEQFF. The CDR3 region has the DNA TGTGCCAGCAGCCCGACAGGGGCCTACTACAATGAGCAGTTCTTC. The chain links TRBV5-6 to TRBJ2-1; 8 nucleotides align to TRBD1. V dropped 4 bases and J dropped 3; count of bases not matched to a gene: 6. CDR1 and CDR2 from the germline V gene are SGHDT and YYEEEE. The CDR3 runs to 15 residues.

This chain connects TRBV6-2 or TRBV6-3 to TRBJ2-7; 7 bases match TRBD1. The CDR3 totals 13 residues. Germline V gives CDR1 MNHEY, CDR2 SVGEGT. Trimming at V came to 5 bases and at J to 3 bases, leaving 4 bases not matched to a gene. As DNA, the CDR3 is TGTGCCAGCAGTACGACAGGGAACTACGAGCAGTACGTC. This sequence encodes CASSTTGNYEQYV.

This clonotype has more than one count but fewer than ten. The V call is TRBV6-6, the J call TRBJ1-6, with D possibly matching TRBD1 (5 bases). The CDR3 totals 14 residues. Germline CDR1 is MNHNY and CDR2 is SVGAGI (reference sequence). V gave up 4 bases and J gave up 6 bases, with 10 bases separating them. The CDR3 DNA reads TGTGCCAGCAGTTCCGGGGACGGTAATTCACCCCTCCACTTT. Amino acid sequence: CASSSGDGNSPLHF.

V usage is TRBV27 and J usage is TRBJ2-5; D is uncertain. Germline CDR1 is MNHEY and CDR2 is SMNVEV (reference sequence). This CDR3 has 15 amino acids. Deletions cut 2 bases from V and 3 bases from J, with 13 bases between. In DNA form, the CDR3 reads TGTGCCAGCAGTTTAAGAAGAGGTTCGGAAGAGACCCAGTACTTC. Its translation is CASSLRRGSEETQYF.

This clonotype came up a few times. The chain joins TRBV20-1 to TRBJ1-2, with 7 bases matching TRBD1. CDR3 length equals 18 residues. The junction had 19 bases not matched to a gene; V was cut back by 0 bases and J by 6 bases. Germline V CDR1 and CDR2: DFQATT, SNEGSKA (reference sequence). The CDR3 region is CSAREPRSLGTGVNGYTF. The DNA for the CDR3 is TGCAGTGCTAGAGAACCTAGATCGTTGGGAACAGGGGTTAATGGCTACACCTTC.

CDR3 protein: CASSYQTGGGGYTF. CDR3 coding DNA: TGTGCCAGCAGTTATCAAACAGGGGGCGGTGGCTACACCTTC. The chain links TRBV6-5 to TRBJ1-2; TRBD1 matches 9 bases. Trimming at V came to 3 bases and at J to 7 bases, leaving 6 bases not matched to a gene. The CDR3 totals 14 residues. The germline V gene encodes CDR1 MNHEY and CDR2 SVGAGI.

The chain combines TRBV12-5 with TRBJ2-3, with D possibly being TRBD1 or TRBD2 (5 bases each). Trimming stripped 6 bases from V and 1 base from J, with 14 bases between. The germline CDR1 and CDR2 sequences are LGHNT and FRNRAP. The CDR3 contains 15 residues. The CDR3 DNA is TGTGCTAGTGGCCCCGACTCGGGGCGCACAGATACGCAGTATTTT. Its translation is CASGPDSGRTDTQYF.

The sample holds one count of this clonotype. The rearrangement joins TRBV29-1 to TRBJ2-2; D is uncertain. The germline gives CDR1 SQVTM, CDR2 ANQGSEA. The ends were cut back, 1 base at V and 1 base at J, with 7 bases in the middle. The CDR3 is 14 amino acids. CDR3 nucleotides: TGCAGCGTTGAAGGGACGGTGAACACCGGGGAGCTGTTTTTT. Amino acid sequence: CSVEGTVNTGELFF.

This clonotype turned up a few times. The DNA for the CDR3 is TGCAGTGCTAGTTGGGACAGAAGCTCCTACGAGCAGTACGTC. Translated, it gives CSASWDRSSYEQYV. The chain links TRBV20-1 to TRBJ2-7; 7 positions match TRBD1. The trim removed 3 bases at V and 0 bases at J, leaving 5 bases unmatched. This CDR3 is built from 14 residues. The germline CDR1 and CDR2 sequences are DFQATT and SNEGSKA (reference sequence).

This clonotype turned up a few times. V and J are TRBV10-2 and TRBJ2-5; 8 nucleotides match TRBD1. The CDR3 runs 14 residues. The trim removed 3 bases at V and 4 bases at J, leaving 4 bases unmatched. Germline values: CDR1 WSHSY, CDR2 SAAADI. The chain's CDR3 is CASSEGQGLETQYF. The CDR3 bases are TGCGCCAGCAGTGAAGGACAGGGTCTAGAGACCCAGTACTTC.